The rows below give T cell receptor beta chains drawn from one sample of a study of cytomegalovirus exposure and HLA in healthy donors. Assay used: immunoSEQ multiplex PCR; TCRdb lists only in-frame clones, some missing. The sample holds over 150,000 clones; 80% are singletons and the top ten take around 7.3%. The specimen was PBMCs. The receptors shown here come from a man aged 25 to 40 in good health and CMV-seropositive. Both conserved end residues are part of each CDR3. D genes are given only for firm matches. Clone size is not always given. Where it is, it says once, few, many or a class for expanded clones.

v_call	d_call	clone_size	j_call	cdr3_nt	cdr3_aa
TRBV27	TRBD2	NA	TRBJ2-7	TGTGCCAGCAGTTGGCGGGAGGACTACGAGCAGTACTTC	CASSWREDYEQYF
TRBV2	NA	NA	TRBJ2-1	TGTGCCAGCAGCGAGACTCGGAATGAGCAGTTCTTC	CASSETRNEQFF
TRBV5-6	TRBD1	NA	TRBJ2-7	TGTGCCAGCAGCTCAGTAGAGGGACAGGGGTACTCCTACGAGCAGTACTTC	CASSSVEGQGYSYEQYF
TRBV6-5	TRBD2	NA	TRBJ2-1	TGTGCCAGCAAAGGAACTAGCGGGAGTCTCGATGAGCAGTTCTTC	CASKGTSGSLDEQFF
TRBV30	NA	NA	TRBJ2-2	TGTGCCTGGAGGGAGACAGGAGAGAACGGGGAGCTGTTTTTT	CAWRETGENGELFF
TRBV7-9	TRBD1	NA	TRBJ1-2	TGTGCCAGCAGCTTGACGGGACAGGACCTCTTCTTC	CASSLTGQDLFF
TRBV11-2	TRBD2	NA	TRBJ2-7	TGTGCCAGCAGCTTAGCGGGAGGGCCCTCCTACGAGCAGTACTTC	CASSLAGGPSYEQYF
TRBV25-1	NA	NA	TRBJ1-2	TGTGCCAGCCATAATGGGCAACAGGGAGCTAACTATGGCTACACCTTC	CASHNGQQGANYGYTF
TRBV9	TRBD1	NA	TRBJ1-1	TGTGCCAGCAGCCCCGACGGTAGAGGGGGCGTCGGAGCTTTCTTT	CASSPDGRGGVGAFF
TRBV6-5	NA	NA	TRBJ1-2	TGTGCCAGCAGTTACACCACCGGGACTCAGAACTATGGCTACACCTTC	CASSYTTGTQNYGYTF
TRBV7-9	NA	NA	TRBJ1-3	TGTGCCAGCAGCTTATCGGGGTCTGGAAACACCATATATTTT	CASSLSGSGNTIYF
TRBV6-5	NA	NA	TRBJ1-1	TGTGCCAGCAGTTACTCCAGAGGGAACACTGAAGCTTTCTTT	CASSYSRGNTEAFF
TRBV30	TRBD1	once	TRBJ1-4	TGTGCCTGGAGTGTAGGGGCAACAGGGGGCGCTGAAAAACTGTTTTTT	CAWSVGATGGAEKLFF
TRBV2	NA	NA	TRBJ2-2	TGTGCCAGCAGTGCAATCCGGAGCTTAAACACCGGGGAGCTGTTTTTT	CASSAIRSLNTGELFF
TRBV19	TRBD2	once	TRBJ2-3	TGTGCCAGTAGTATTACTAGCGGGAGGGCCCTAAGGCGTACAGATACGCAGTATTTT	CASSITSGRALRRTDTQYF
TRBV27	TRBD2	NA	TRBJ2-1	TGTGCCAGCAGTTTGATCACGGGGGGGACCTACAATGAGCAGTTCTTC	CASSLITGGTYNEQFF
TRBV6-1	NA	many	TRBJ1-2	TGTGCCAGCAGTGAGACGGTTGGGGGCGAAGGCGGCTATGGCTACACCTTC	CASSETVGGEGGYGYTF
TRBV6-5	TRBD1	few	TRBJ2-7	TGTGCCAGCAGGAGGACAGGGGATTCCTACGAGCAGTACTTC	CASRRTGDSYEQYF
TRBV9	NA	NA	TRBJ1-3	TGTGCCAGCACCGACCATACGACAGTCTCTGGAAACACCATATATTTT	CASTDHTTVSGNTIYF
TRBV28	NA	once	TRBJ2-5	TGTGCCAGCAGTACCAACTGGGAGGAGGAGGAGACCCAGTACTTC	CASSTNWEEEETQYF
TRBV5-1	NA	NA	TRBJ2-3	TGCGCCAGCCACTTAGGACTATCGACCATTGATACGCAGTATTTT	CASHLGLSTIDTQYF
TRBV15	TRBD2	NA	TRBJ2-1	TGTGCCACCAGCAGAGCTCTCGAAACTAGCGGGACACCCCCCTACAATGAGCAGTTCTTC	CATSRALETSGTPPYNEQFF
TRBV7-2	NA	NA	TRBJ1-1	TGTGCCAGCAGCTCCCGTCCAGGGTTCACTGAAGCTTTCTTT	CASSSRPGFTEAFF
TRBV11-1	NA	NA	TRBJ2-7	TGTGCCAGCAGCCACCCCCACTTATCCTCCTACGAGCAGTACTTC	CASSHPHLSSYEQYF
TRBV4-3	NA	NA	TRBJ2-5	TGCGCCAGCAGCCAAGATCTTACAGGGGAGACCCAGTACTTC	CASSQDLTGETQYF
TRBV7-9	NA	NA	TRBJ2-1	TGTGCCAGCAGCTTAACAGGGAGATCTATCAATGAGCAGTTCTTC	CASSLTGRSINEQFF
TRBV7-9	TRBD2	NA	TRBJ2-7	TGTGCCAGCAGCTTAGCGGGCACTAGCGGCAAAACCTACGAGCAGTACTTC	CASSLAGTSGKTYEQYF
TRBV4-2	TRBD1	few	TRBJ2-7	TGTGCCAGCAGCCAAGTGGAGGACAGGAGCTCCTACGAGCAGTACTTC	CASSQVEDRSSYEQYF
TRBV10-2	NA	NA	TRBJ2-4	TGCGCCAGCAGCTCTTACTTGCTAGCCAAAAACATTCAGTACTTC	CASSSYLLAKNIQYF
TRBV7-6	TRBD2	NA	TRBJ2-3	TGTGCCAGCAGCATTAGCGGGGGAGACACAGATACGCAGTATTTT	CASSISGGDTDTQYF
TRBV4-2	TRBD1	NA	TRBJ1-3	TGTGCCAGCAGCCAAGTGATACGGACAGGGGAGCCCGGAAACACCATATATTTT	CASSQVIRTGEPGNTIYF
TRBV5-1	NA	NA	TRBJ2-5	TGCGCCAGCAGCTTGGGACGGGCGGGTGGCTGGGAGACCCAGTACTTC	CASSLGRAGGWETQYF
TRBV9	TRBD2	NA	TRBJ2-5	TGTGCCAGCAGCGTAGCTTCTAGCGGGGGGGCCCAAGAGACCCAGTACTTC	CASSVASSGGAQETQYF
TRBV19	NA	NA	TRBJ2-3	TGTGCCAGTAGTATGGGGGGTACAGATACGCAGTATTTT	CASSMGGTDTQYF
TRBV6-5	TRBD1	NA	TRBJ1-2	TGTGCCAGCAGTTACGGCCGGGACAGGGATCGCTACACCTTC	CASSYGRDRDRYTF
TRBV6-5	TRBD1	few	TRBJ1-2	TGTGCCAGCAGTTATTCGACAGGGTCTAGCGGCTACACCTTC	CASSYSTGSSGYTF
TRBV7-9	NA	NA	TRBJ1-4	TGTGCCAGCAGCTCGGACAGTTTTAATGAAAAACTGTTTTTT	CASSSDSFNEKLFF
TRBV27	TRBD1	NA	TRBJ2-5	TGTGCCAGCAGTCCAGGGACAGGGGGGGAGACCCAGTACTTC	CASSPGTGGETQYF
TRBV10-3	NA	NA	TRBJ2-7	TGTGCCATCCGGCGGGGGCGGGGATACGAGCAGTACTTC	CAIRRGRGYEQYF
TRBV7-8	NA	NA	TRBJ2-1	TGTGCCAGCAGCCCCGACTACAACAATGAGCAGTTCTTC	CASSPDYNNEQFF
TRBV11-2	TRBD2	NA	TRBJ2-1	TGTGCCAGCAGCTTAGTAGGCGGGAGGGGAAGTAATGAGCAGTTCTTC	CASSLVGGRGSNEQFF
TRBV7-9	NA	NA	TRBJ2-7	TGTGCCAGCAGCTTAGCGTCAGGGAAGGACTACGAGCAGTACTTC	CASSLASGKDYEQYF
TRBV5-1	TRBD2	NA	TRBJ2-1	TGCGCCAGCAGCTTTGCGGGGGTTCGGAATGAGCAGTTCTTC	CASSFAGVRNEQFF
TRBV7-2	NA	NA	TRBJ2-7	TGTGCCAGCTCGGACTCGACCTACGAGCAGTACTTC	CASSDSTYEQYF
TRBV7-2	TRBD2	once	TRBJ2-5	TGTGCCAGCAGCCAAAGGACTAGCGGACAAGAGACCCAGTACTTC	CASSQRTSGQETQYF
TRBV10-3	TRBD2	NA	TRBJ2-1	TGTGCCATCAGCGAGGAGCGGGACTCCTACAATGAGCAGTTCTTC	CAISEERDSYNEQFF
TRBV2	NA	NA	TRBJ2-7	TGTGCCAGCAGGGGGCTCCTACCCCTCTCCTACGAGCAGTACTTC	CASRGLLPLSYEQYF
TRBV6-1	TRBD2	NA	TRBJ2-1	TGTGCCAGCAGTGACCGGACTAGCGGGAGTTTCGACAATGAGCAGTTCTTC	CASSDRTSGSFDNEQFF
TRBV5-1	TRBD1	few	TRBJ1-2	TGCGCCAGCAGCTCCACGGGACAGAACTATGGCTACACCTTC	CASSSTGQNYGYTF
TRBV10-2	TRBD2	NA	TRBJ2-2	TGCGCCAGCAGTGAGATTAGCGGGCGAAACACCGGGGAGCTGTTTTTT	CASSEISGRNTGELFF
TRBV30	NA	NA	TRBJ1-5	TGTGCCTGGGGGGCTCGGGGCAATCAGCCCCAGCATTTT	CAWGARGNQPQHF
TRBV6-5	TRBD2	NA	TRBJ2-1	TGTGCCAGCAGAGGGACTAGCGGAACCTACAATGAGCAGTTCTTC	CASRGTSGTYNEQFF
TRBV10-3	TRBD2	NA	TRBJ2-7	TGTGCCATCAGTGTGCGGGGGGTCAGCTACGAGCAGTACTTC	CAISVRGVSYEQYF
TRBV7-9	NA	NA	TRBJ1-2	TGTGCCAGCGGGCAGGCTCCCTACTATGGCTACACCTTC	CASGQAPYYGYTF